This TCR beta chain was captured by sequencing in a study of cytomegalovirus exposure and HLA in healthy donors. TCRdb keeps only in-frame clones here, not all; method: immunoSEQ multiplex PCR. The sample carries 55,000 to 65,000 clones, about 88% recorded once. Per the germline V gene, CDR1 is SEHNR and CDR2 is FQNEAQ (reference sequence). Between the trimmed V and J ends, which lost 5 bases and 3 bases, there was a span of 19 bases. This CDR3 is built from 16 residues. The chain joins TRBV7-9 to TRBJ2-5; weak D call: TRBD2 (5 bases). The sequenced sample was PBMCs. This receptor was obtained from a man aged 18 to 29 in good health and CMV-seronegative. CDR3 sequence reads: CASSPTAGEGEETQYF. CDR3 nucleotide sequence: TGTGCCAGCAGCCCTACTGCCGGTGAGGGCGAAGAGACCCAGTACTTC.